This T cell receptor (beta chain) was obtained from a study of human T cells and chemical hapten exposure. Across the whole study: The patient population, which was mostly female, had alopecia areata, totalis or universalis.

Indicated time point: patch test 1, 2 weeks after DPC sensitization. Treatment in this sample: therapeutic diphenylcyclopropenone sensitization with weekly scalp DPC. Blood draws preceded each patch test application. Total RNA was extracted from unfractionated whole blood. Study-wide findings and caveats: Significantly more large CDR3 similarity clusters arose among expanded TCRs than among controls.

The CDR3 covers 14 residues. V lost 1 base and J lost 6, with 7 bases in between. Germline assignment: CDR1 MDHEN and CDR2 SYDVKM. A few counts support this clonotype. Its antigen is still unknown. A single record per CDR3 protein comes from TCRdb applying MiXCR to the RACE reads. The sample lists about 120,000 distinct CDR3 sequences; roughly an eighth were seen once. This specimen was whole blood, taken in connection with sensitization to the hapten diphenylcyclopropenone (DPC). The chain uses TRBV28 and TRBJ1-6, with unresolved D. The receptor comes from a man between 18 and 29 years old with alopecia areata. Some clones in this sample may be carry-over from other donors' samples. DNA for the CDR3: TGTGCCAGCAGTTTATCCCTTACTAATTCACCCCTCCACTTT. Encoded protein: CASSLSLTNSPLHF.